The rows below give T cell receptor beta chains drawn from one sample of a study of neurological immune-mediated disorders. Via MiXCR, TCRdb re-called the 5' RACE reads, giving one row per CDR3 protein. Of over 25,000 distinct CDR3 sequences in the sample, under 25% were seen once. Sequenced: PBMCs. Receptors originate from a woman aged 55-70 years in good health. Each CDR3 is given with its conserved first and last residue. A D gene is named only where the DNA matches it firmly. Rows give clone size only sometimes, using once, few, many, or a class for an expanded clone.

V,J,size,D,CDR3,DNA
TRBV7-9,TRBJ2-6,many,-,CASSLGRGTPGANVLTF,TGTGCCAGCAGCTTAGGACGGGGTACACCTGGGGCCAACGTCCTGACTTTC
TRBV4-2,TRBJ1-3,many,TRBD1,CASSQGKGASGNTIYF,TGTGCCAGCAGCCAAGGGAAGGGGGCCTCTGGAAACACCATATATTTT
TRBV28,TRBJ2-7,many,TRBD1,CASSLTGGLWEQYF,TGTGCCAGCAGTTTGACAGGGGGCCTCTGGGAGCAGTACTTC
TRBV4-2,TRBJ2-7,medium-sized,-,CASSQEMGAISYEQYF,TGTGCCAGCAGCCAAGAGATGGGGGCCATATCCTACGAGCAGTACTTC
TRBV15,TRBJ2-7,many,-,CATSLGPGRTYEQYF,TGTGCCACCTCTCTCGGGCCAGGGAGAACCTACGAGCAGTACTTC
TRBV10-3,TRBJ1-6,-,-,CAIRMGPNSPLHF,TGTGCCATCAGGATGGGACCTAATTCACCCCTCCACTTT
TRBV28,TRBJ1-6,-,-,CDSSLPPAYNSPLHF,TGTGACAGTAGTTTACCTCCGGCATATAATTCACCCCTCCACTTT
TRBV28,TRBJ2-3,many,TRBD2,CASILSPGGILQSTQYF,TGTGCCAGCATTCTGTCTCCGGGGGGGATCCTTCAGAGTACGCAGTATTTT
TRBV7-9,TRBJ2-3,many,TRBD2,CASSLGGLRQYF,TGTGCCAGCAGCTTAGGGGGACTACGCCAGTATTTT
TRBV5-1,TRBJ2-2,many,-,CASSHSFGPDTGELFF,TGCGCCAGCAGCCATAGTTTTGGGCCGGACACCGGGGAGCTGTTTTTT
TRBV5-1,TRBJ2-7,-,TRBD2,CASSPGTSYDEQYF,TGCGCCAGCAGCCCCGGGACTAGCTACGACGAGCAGTACTTC
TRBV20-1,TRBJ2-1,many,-,CSARVAPPSLSYNEQFF,TGCAGTGCTAGAGTTGCCCCACCCAGCTTGTCCTACAATGAGCAGTTCTTC
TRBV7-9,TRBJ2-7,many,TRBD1,CASSSTGGDRGFYEQYF,TGTGCCAGCAGCTCCACGGGGGGGGACAGGGGGTTCTACGAGCAGTACTTC
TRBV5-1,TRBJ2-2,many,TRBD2,CASSSGLAGPNTGELFF,TGCGCCAGCAGCTCCGGACTAGCGGGGCCTAACACCGGGGAGCTGTTTTTT
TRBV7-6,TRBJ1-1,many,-,CASSLTVNTEAFF,TGTGCCAGCAGCTTAACGGTGAACACTGAAGCTTTCTTT
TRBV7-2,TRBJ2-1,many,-,CASSLWQADEQFF,TGTGCCAGCAGCTTATGGCAGGCTGATGAGCAGTTCTTC
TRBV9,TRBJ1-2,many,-,CASTVFGGGYTF,TGTGCCAGCACCGTGTTCGGGGGCGGCTACACCTTC
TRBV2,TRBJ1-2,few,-,CASSESNYGYTF,TGTGCCAGCAGTGAGAGTAACTATGGCTACACCTTC
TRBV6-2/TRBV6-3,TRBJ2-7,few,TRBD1,CASTRGKWYEQYF,TGTGCCAGCACCAGGGGGAAATGGTACGAGCAGTACTTC
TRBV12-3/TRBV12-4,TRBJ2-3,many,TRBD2,CASSLSPRGYSTDTQYF,TGTGCCAGCAGTTTAAGTCCGCGGGGGTATAGCACAGATACGCAGTATTTT
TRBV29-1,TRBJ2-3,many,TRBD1,CSVEERNRGTGTQYF,TGCAGCGTTGAAGAAAGGAACAGGGGCACGGGTACGCAGTATTTT
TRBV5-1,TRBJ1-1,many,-,CASSLGGTPKAFF,TGCGCCAGCAGCCTTGGCGGGACACCTAAAGCTTTCTTT
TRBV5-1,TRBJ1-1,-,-,CASSLEWGSSEEAFF,TGCGCCAGCAGCTTGGAGTGGGGGTCTTCTGAGGAAGCTTTCTTT
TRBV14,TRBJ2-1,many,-,CASSQDPLTNEQFF,TGTGCCAGCAGCCAAGATCCCCTAACCAATGAGCAGTTCTTC
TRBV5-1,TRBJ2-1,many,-,CASSLREYNEQFF,TGCGCCAGCAGCCTCCGGGAGTACAATGAGCAGTTCTTC
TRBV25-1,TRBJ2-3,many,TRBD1,CASSETLGQYLDTQYF,TGTGCCAGCAGTGAAACCCTGGGACAGTATTTGGATACGCAGTATTTT
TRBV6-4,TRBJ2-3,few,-,CASSVEDGDTQYF,TGTGCCAGCAGCGTTGAAGATGGAGATACGCAGTATTTT
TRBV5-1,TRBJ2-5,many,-,CASSLLPDQETQYF,TGCGCCAGCAGCTTGTTACCAGACCAAGAGACCCAGTACTTC
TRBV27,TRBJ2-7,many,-,CASSLSASRYYEQYF,TGTGCCAGCAGTTTATCGGCTAGCAGATACTACGAGCAGTACTTC
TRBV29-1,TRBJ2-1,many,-,CSVESRGRPSNNEQFF,TGCAGCGTTGAATCGCGGGGGCGCCCATCTAACAATGAGCAGTTCTTC
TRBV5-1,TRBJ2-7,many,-,CASSRDGYEQYF,TGCGCCAGCAGCCGGGACGGTTACGAGCAGTACTTC
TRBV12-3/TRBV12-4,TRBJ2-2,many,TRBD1,CASSPGQGVVAGLGELFF,TGTGCCAGCAGCCCCGGACAGGGGGTGGTAGCGGGCCTCGGGGAGCTGTTTTTT
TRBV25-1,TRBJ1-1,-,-,CASSERTANTEAFF,TGTGCCAGCAGTGAAAGAACAGCGAACACTGAAGCTTTCTTT
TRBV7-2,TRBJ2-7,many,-,CASSLPSRYEQYF,TGTGCCAGCAGCTTACCCTCGAGATACGAGCAGTACTTC
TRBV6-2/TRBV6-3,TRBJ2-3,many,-,CASSSTSLADTQYF,TGTGCCAGCAGTTCGACTTCCCTTGCAGATACGCAGTATTTT
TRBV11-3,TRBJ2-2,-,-,CASKGGGIAGELFF,TGTGCCAGCAAAGGAGGCGGGATAGCCGGGGAGCTGTTTTTT
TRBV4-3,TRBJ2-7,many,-,CASSQDLLGRSSYEQYF,TGCGCCAGCAGCCAAGATCTGTTGGGCAGGAGCTCCTACGAGCAGTACTTC
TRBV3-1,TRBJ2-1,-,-,CASSPDGVYNEQFF,TGTGCCAGCAGCCCCGACGGGGTTTACAATGAGCAGTTCTTC
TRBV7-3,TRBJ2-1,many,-,CASSLNPSTGRNEQFF,TGTGCCAGCAGCTTAAATCCTTCGACAGGACGAAATGAGCAGTTCTTC
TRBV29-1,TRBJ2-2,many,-,CSVEGKGSGELFF,TGCAGCGTTGAAGGAAAGGGTTCCGGGGAGCTGTTTTTT
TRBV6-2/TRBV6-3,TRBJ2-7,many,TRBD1,CASSYPWDRAEQYF,TGTGCCAGCAGTTACCCGTGGGACAGGGCCGAGCAGTACTTC
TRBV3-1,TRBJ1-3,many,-,CASSGGNLGNTIYF,TGTGCCAGCAGCGGAGGCAACCTCGGAAACACCATATATTTT
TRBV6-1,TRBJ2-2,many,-,CASSEAVLASGELFF,TGTGCCAGCAGTGAAGCGGTGTTGGCCAGCGGGGAGCTGTTTTTT
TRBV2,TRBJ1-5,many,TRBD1,CASSADTGGNQPQHF,TGTGCCAGCAGTGCAGACACAGGGGGCAATCAGCCCCAGCATTTT
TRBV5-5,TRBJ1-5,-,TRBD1,CASPRTGFSNQPQHF,TGTGCCAGCCCCCGGACAGGATTCAGCAATCAGCCCCAGCATTTT
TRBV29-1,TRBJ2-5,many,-,CSGRVGETQYF,TGCAGCGGCAGGGTAGGGGAGACCCAGTACTTC
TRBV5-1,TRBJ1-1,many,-,CASSLGRESTEAFF,TGCGCCAGCAGCTTGGGCAGGGAGTCCACTGAAGCTTTCTTT
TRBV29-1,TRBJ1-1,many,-,CSVENPGMNTEAFF,TGCAGCGTTGAAAACCCAGGAATGAACACTGAAGCTTTCTTT
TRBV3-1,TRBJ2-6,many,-,CASSQVGLRGANVLTF,TGTGCCAGCAGCCAAGTAGGTCTTAGAGGGGCCAACGTCCTGACTTTC
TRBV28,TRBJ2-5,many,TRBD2,CASSTRVGGSETQYF,TGTGCCAGCAGCACTCGGGTGGGGGGGAGTGAGACCCAGTACTTC
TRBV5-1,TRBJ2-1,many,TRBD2,CASSLASGTYNEQFF,TGCGCCAGCAGCTTGGCTAGCGGAACCTACAATGAGCAGTTCTTC
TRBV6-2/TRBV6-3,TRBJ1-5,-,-,CTSSNSMRRSNQPQHF,TGTACCAGCAGTAACTCGATGAGGAGAAGCAATCAGCCCCAGCATTTT